The 12 T cell receptor beta chains listed next were all sequenced from one sample in a study of CD8+ T cells in alopecia areata. After isolation, RNA underwent reverse transcription to generate cDNA as the sequencing template. Data came from immunoSEQ multiplex PCR; TCRdb stores just in-frame clones and leaves some out. The sample consists of 150,000 to 200,000 clones, under 80% of them appearing once. The sample's treatment: oral pan-JAK inhibitor, 5-10 mg twice daily. The specimen comprised CD4+ T cells sorted from blood, sampled at approximately week 49, from a patient treated with tofacitinib. Every receptor here comes from a human donor with alopecia areata.

The chain uses TRBV4-3 and TRBJ1-6; 7 bases are a match to TRBD1. Germline V gene sequence: CDR1 LGHNA, CDR2 YSLEER. CDR3 length: 17 amino acids. Trimming removed 0 bases from V and 11 bases from J; junction bases left unmatched: 13. The CDR3 reads CASSQDGGAGGGTPLHF. The CDR3 DNA reads as TGCGCCAGCAGCCAAGATGGCGGTGCAGGGGGAGGTACACCCCTCCACTTT.

CDR3 coding DNA: TGCGCCAGCAGCTGGGACAGGAGCTATGGCTACACCTTC. Translation gives CASSWDRSYGYTF. The V gene is TRBV5-1, the J gene TRBJ1-2, with 8 positions matching TRBD1. The CDR3 has 13 amino acids. The ends lost 3 bases at V and 4 bases at J; junction bases unmatched: 2. CDR1 and CDR2 (germline): SGHRS, YFSETQ.

V is TRBV29-1 and J is TRBJ1-1, with 8 nucleotides matching TRBD1. Germline V gives CDR1 SQVTM, CDR2 ANQGSEA. The CDR3 has 13 amino acids. Trimming cost V 7 bases and J 0 bases; bases outside gene matches: 4. The CDR3 loop reads CSANRGMNTEAFF. The CDR3 coding sequence is TGCAGCGCGAACAGGGGGATGAACACTGAAGCTTTCTTT.

The chain is built from TRBV11-2 and TRBJ2-1, with TRBD2 identical over 9 bases. In germline, CDR1 is SGHAT, CDR2 FQNNGV. This CDR3 contains 14 residues. The J segment lost 4 bases and the V segment lost 6 bases, leaving 4 bases of the junction unmatched. The CDR3 loop is CASSGLAWYNEQFF. CDR3 nucleotides: TGTGCCAGCAGTGGACTAGCGTGGTACAATGAGCAGTTCTTC.

This chain connects TRBV7-9 to TRBJ1-1, with 7 bases that match TRBD1. With 1 base clipped from V and 2 bases from J, the junction kept 4 bases outside the gene matches. CDR3 length: 15 amino acids. The germline V gene encodes CDR1 SEHNR and CDR2 FQNEAQ (reference sequence). CDR3 in DNA: TGTGCCAGCAGCTTAGGGGGGACAGCTAACACTGAAGCTTTCTTT. Protein product: CASSLGGTANTEAFF.

This clone was detected once. The rearrangement joins TRBV29-1 to TRBJ2-3; 9 bases are shared with TRBD1. This CDR3 has 15 residues. CDR1 SQVTM and CDR2 ANQGSEA come from the germline V gene. Trimming cost V 5 bases and J 3 bases; bases outside gene matches: 9. The CDR3, as DNA: TGCAGCGTTTCACCGGGACAGGGTGGGACAGATACGCAGTATTTT. Its protein product is CSVSPGQGGTDTQYF.

The chain joins TRBV29-1 to TRBJ2-1; 8 bases agree with TRBD2. V gave up 4 bases and J gave up 7 bases; unmatched junction bases: 3. The CDR3 extends over 12 amino acids. Germline-derived CDR1 and CDR2 are SQVTM and ANQGSEA. CDR3 amino acids: CSVAGTSNEQFF. CDR3 DNA sequence: TGCAGCGTTGCCGGGACTAGTAATGAGCAGTTCTTC.

This clone was found once. This sequence joins TRBV4-3 and TRBJ1-2, with TRBD1 as a possible D gene (5 bases). The V and J ends lost 4 bases and 1 base respectively, with 13 bases between them. CDR1 is LGHNA and CDR2 is YSLEER in the germline V gene. CDR3 length: 15 residues. CDR3 nucleotides: TGCGCCAGCAGCCCAGAGTTGACAGTTAACTATGGCTACACCTTC. Translating gives CASSPELTVNYGYTF.

This chain uses TRBV27 with TRBJ2-7, with 11 bases fitting TRBD2. In germline, CDR1 is MNHEY, CDR2 SMNVEV (reference sequence). V gave up 4 bases and J gave up 3 bases; unmatched junction bases: 2. The CDR3 has 14 amino acids. Here the CDR3 DNA reads TGTGCCAGCAGTTCGCTAGCGGGGGGCTACGAGCAGTACTTC. The encoded protein is CASSSLAGGYEQYF.

V and J are TRBV15 and TRBJ2-1, with D perhaps matching TRBD1 or TRBD2 (5 bases each). CDR1 and CDR2 from the germline V gene are LNHNV and YYDKDF (reference sequence). CDR3 length: 15 residues. V gave up 1 base and J gave up 8 bases, with 15 bases separating them. The CDR3 protein is CATSRGAGATDEQFF. DNA of the CDR3: TGTGCCACCAGCAGAGGTGCCGGGGCGACCGATGAGCAGTTCTTC.

Only one count was recorded for this clone. V is TRBV6-1 and J is TRBJ2-5; D unclear. Germline assignment: CDR1 MNHNS and CDR2 SASEGT. The CDR3 consists of 14 residues. V was shortened by 4 bases and J by 1 base, with 10 bases between the two germline ends. The CDR3, as DNA: TGTGCCAGCAGTGCCGCCAGCACCCAAGAGACCCAGTACTTC. Its protein product is CASSAASTQETQYF.

The rearrangement uses TRBV10-3 and TRBJ2-3, with D hard to call. Germline loops: CDR1 ENHRY, CDR2 SYGVKD. The V and J ends lost 9 bases and 0 bases respectively, with 7 bases between them. The CDR3 spans 12 residues. The CDR3, as DNA: TGTGCCATGGGTTATAGCACAGATACGCAGTATTTT. Its translation is CAMGYSTDTQYF.